This passage covers 23 T cell receptor beta chains from one sample sequenced in a study of identical twins. TCRdb re-derived calls from the 5' RACE reads in MiXCR, one entry per CDR3 protein. Among approximately 230,000 distinct CDR3 sequences listed, around 15% were seen once. Specimen: memory (CD45RO+) T cells sorted from blood. These receptors all stem from a woman between 18 and 29 years old in good health.

In its sample, this clonotype was seen once. V gene TRBV15 combines with J gene TRBJ1-5; no firm D call. Deletions cut 8 bases from V and 7 bases from J, with 6 bases between. The CDR3 is 10 amino acids. Germline values: CDR1 LNHNV, CDR2 YYDKDF (reference sequence). Written as DNA, the CDR3 is TGTGCCACCGGCGACCAGCCCCAGCATTTT. Protein sequence: CATGDQPQHF.

At least ten counts were recorded for this clonotype. CDR3 nucleotides: TGTGCCAGCAGCTTACTAGGACAGTTGGCCTACGAGCAGTACTTC. Translating gives CASSLLGQLAYEQYF. The rearrangement uses TRBV7-2 and TRBJ2-7; D is possibly TRBD1 (6 bases). CDR3 length: 15 amino acids. Trimming cost V 2 bases and J 2 bases, with 13 bases left between them. Germline values: CDR1 SGHTA, CDR2 FQGNSA.

In its sample, this clonotype was seen a few times. The chain is built from TRBV6-1 and TRBJ2-1, with TRBD2 matching 7 bases. Germline loops: CDR1 MNHNS, CDR2 SASEGT. This CDR3 is 15 amino acids long. V gave up 6 bases and J gave up 0 bases; unmatched junction bases: 5. CDR3 protein: CASSRGSYSYNEQFF. The CDR3 DNA is TGTGCCAGCAGCCGCGGGAGTTACTCCTACAATGAGCAGTTCTTC.

This clonotype was observed a handful of times. The V gene is TRBV4-3, the J gene TRBJ1-2; D is unresolved. The ends were cut back, 0 bases at V and 2 bases at J, with 10 bases in the middle. The CDR3 is 15 amino acids. CDR1 and CDR2 (germline): LGHNA, YSLEER. As DNA, the CDR3 is TGCGCCAGCAGCCAAGAAAGATGGAGCAACTATGGCTACACCTTC. Translated: CASSQERWSNYGYTF.

The genes are TRBV6-2 or TRBV6-3 and TRBJ1-5; D unclear. Trimming cost V 7 bases and J 1 base, with 14 bases left between them. CDR3 length: 15 residues. In germline, CDR1 is MNHEY, CDR2 SVGEGT. CDR3 in DNA: TGTGCCAGCACTCTGACCGGTGGGAGCAATCAGCCCCAGCATTTT. Translated, it gives CASTLTGGSNQPQHF.

This rearrangement joins TRBV7-2 to TRBJ2-5; D is perhaps TRBD1 (5 bases). Germline V gene data show CDR1 as SGHTA and CDR2 as FQGNSA. The length of the CDR3 is 13 residues. V lost 5 bases and J 7 bases, leaving 14 bases between the germline ends. For the CDR3, the DNA is TGTGCCAGCAGCCTTCAGGGATCCGGGACCCAGTACTTC. Translating gives CASSLQGSGTQYF.

This clonotype was seen repeatedly, ten times or more. V is TRBV11-2 and J is TRBJ2-7; 9 bases agree with TRBD1. V was clipped by 0 bases and J by 7 bases; unmatched bases: 7. This CDR3 region has 15 residues. The germline CDR1 and CDR2 sequences are SGHAT and FQNNGV. The CDR3 loop is CASSLETGGTREQYF. CDR3 bases: TGTGCCAGCAGCTTAGAGACAGGGGGTACTCGGGAGCAGTACTTC.

The chain combines TRBV20-1 with TRBJ1-2; TRBD1 is a possible D gene (5 bases). The CDR3 is made up of 16 amino acids. Deletions cut 2 bases from V and 8 bases from J, with 24 bases between. CDR1 and CDR2 (germline): DFQATT, SNEGSKA (reference sequence). The CDR3 reads CSARLRGEQAMGGYTF. CDR3 sequence (DNA): TGCAGTGCTAGACTAAGGGGAGAACAGGCCATGGGGGGCTACACCTTC.

This clonotype was seen a few times. This chain joins TRBV7-2 and TRBJ2-1, with D perhaps TRBD2 (5 bases). V gave up 3 bases and J gave up 7 bases, with 19 bases separating them. The CDR3 length is 16 residues. The germline gives CDR1 SGHTA, CDR2 FQGNSA. The CDR3 coding sequence is TGTGCCAGCAGCTTGGCAGACTATCCCCTCGGGAATGAGCAGTTCTTC. Protein sequence: CASSLADYPLGNEQFF.

The chain uses TRBV11-3 and TRBJ2-2; a possible D gene is TRBD2 (6 bases). This CDR3 comprises 14 residues. Germline CDR1 and CDR2: SGHNT and YENEEA. Trimming shortened V by 6 bases and J by 2 bases, and 10 bases separated the two germline ends. The CDR3 coding sequence is TGTGCCAGCAGGGAGGGGTTAAACACCGGGGAGCTGTTTTTT. It is translated as CASREGLNTGELFF.

Only a few counts were recorded for this clonotype. This chain joins TRBV7-2 and TRBJ1-2, with D uncertain. Germline V CDR1 and CDR2: SGHTA, FQGNSA. V was trimmed by 3 bases and J by 8 bases, leaving 16 bases between them. The CDR3 sequence is 14 residues long. The CDR3 reads CASSFASAKGGYTF. The CDR3 DNA follows: TGTGCCAGCAGCTTCGCTTCGGCGAAGGGCGGCTACACCTTC.

The J gene is TRBJ2-7, the V gene TRBV6-5; no clear D. The germline V gene encodes CDR1 MNHEY and CDR2 SVGAGI. V shed 0 bases and J shed 5 bases, with 2 bases lying between them. The CDR3 is 11 amino acids. Here the CDR3 reads CASSYSDEQYF. The CDR3 DNA reads as TGTGCCAGCAGTTACTCGGACGAGCAGTACTTC.

A few counts support this clonotype. The rearrangement uses TRBV2 and TRBJ2-7; maybe TRBD2 (5 bases). Per the germline V gene, CDR1 is SNHLY and CDR2 is FYNNEI. This CDR3 region has 13 residues. V was trimmed by 3 bases and J by 5 bases, leaving 11 bases between them. The CDR3 DNA is TGTGCCAGCAGTGAGACTACAATCCACGAGCAGTACTTC. It specifies CASSETTIHEQYF.

The V call is TRBV11-3, the J call TRBJ1-1; D not resolved. CDR3 length: 11 amino acids. The germline V gene encodes CDR1 SGHNT and CDR2 YENEEA. Trimming left V 6 bases short and J 7 bases short, with 9 bases between. CDR3 sequence: CASRGVGEAFF. The CDR3, as DNA: TGTGCCAGCAGGGGTGTCGGTGAAGCTTTCTTT.

This clonotype came up a few times. The chain's CDR3 is CASSHVSGGPPPTDTQYF. CDR3 DNA sequence: TGTGCCAGCAGTCATGTGTCGGGAGGGCCCCCTCCCACAGATACGCAGTATTTT. The V call is TRBV11-1, the J call TRBJ2-3; the match to TRBD2 covers 8 bases. Germline V gives CDR1 SGHAT, CDR2 FQDESV (reference sequence). V lost 6 bases to trimming and J lost 2 bases; unmatched junction nucleotides: 16. The CDR3 spans 18 residues. The whole variable domain, remainder taken from reference TRBV11-1 and TRBJ2-3, is EAEVAQSPRYKITEKSQAVAFWCDPISGHATLYWYRQILGQGPELLVQFQDESVVDDSQLPKDRFSAERLKGVDSTLKIQPAELGDSAMYLCASSHVSGGPPPTDTQYFGPGTRLTVL.

This clonotype has only a few counts. The chain uses TRBV5-1 and TRBJ2-3, with D uncertain. Trimming took 0 bases from V and 6 from J, leaving 5 bases between them. CDR1 is SGHRS and CDR2 is YFSETQ in the germline V gene. This CDR3 comprises 12 residues. The CDR3 reads CASSLAWDTQYF. Here the CDR3 DNA reads TGCGCCAGCAGCTTGGCGTGGGATACGCAGTATTTT.

The gene calls are TRBV18 and TRBJ2-5, with 9 bases matching TRBD1. V was clipped by 1 base and J by 5 bases; unmatched bases: 8. Germline V lookup: CDR1 KGHSH, CDR2 LQKENI. The CDR3 consists of 16 residues. The CDR3 here is CASSPRRTGAGETQYF. CDR3 DNA: TGTGCCAGCTCACCACGTCGGACAGGGGCGGGGGAGACCCAGTACTTC.

This clonotype was observed a few times. This sequence joins TRBV6-2 or TRBV6-3 and TRBJ2-1; D is undetermined. Per germline, CDR1 MNHEY and CDR2 SVGEGT. This CDR3 is 15 amino acids long. The ends were cut back, 5 bases at V and 2 bases at J, with 13 bases in the middle. CDR3 protein: CASSVRPQPYNEQFF. CDR3 nucleotides: TGTGCCAGCAGTGTCCGGCCCCAACCCTACAATGAGCAGTTCTTC.

The chain links TRBV29-1 to TRBJ2-3; 11 bases are a match to TRBD2. The CDR3 consists of 14 residues. CDR1 is SQVTM and CDR2 is ANQGSEA in the germline V gene. V dropped 4 bases and J dropped 0; count of bases not matched to a gene: 0. The CDR3 is CSVGLAGSTDTQYF. In nucleotides, the CDR3 is TGCAGCGTTGGACTAGCGGGGAGCACAGATACGCAGTATTTT.

There are a few counts of this clonotype. V usage is TRBV20-1 and J usage is TRBJ1-1, with D possibly matching TRBD1 (6 bases). The CDR3 is 12 amino acids. The germline gives CDR1 DFQATT, CDR2 SNEGSKA (reference sequence). Trimming took off 8 bases at V and 6 bases at J, with 16 bases between the two ends. CDR3: CSLNRALPEAFF. The CDR3 nucleotides read TGCAGTCTAAACAGGGCCCTCCCTGAAGCTTTCTTT.

The chain joins TRBV29-1 to TRBJ1-1; D ambiguous. V dropped 7 bases and J dropped 10 bases, with 22 bases sitting between them. This CDR3 is built from 13 residues. Germline CDR1 and CDR2: SQVTM and ANQGSEA. In DNA form, the CDR3 reads TGCAGCGGCCTCGTTTCGGGCCTCGGGGTAGCTTTCTTT. Protein sequence: CSGLVSGLGVAFF.

The chain's CDR3 is CASSSTGEETQYF. In DNA form, the CDR3 reads TGCGCCAGCAGCTCGACAGGGGAAGAGACCCAGTACTTC. The genes are TRBV5-1 and TRBJ2-5, with TRBD1 matching over 8 bases. Germline CDR1 is SGHRS and CDR2 is YFSETQ. With V trimmed by 3 bases and J by 3 bases, 1 base remained unmatched. There are 13 residues in the CDR3.

Ten or more counts support this clonotype. The chain employs TRBV5-1 and TRBJ2-5, with D unresolved. The germline V gene has CDR1 SGHRS and CDR2 YFSETQ. This CDR3 comprises 11 residues. Trimming took off 2 bases at V and 5 bases at J, with 4 bases between the two ends. For the CDR3, the DNA is TGCGCCAGCAGCTTACTGGAGACCCAGTACTTC. As protein: CASSLLETQYF.